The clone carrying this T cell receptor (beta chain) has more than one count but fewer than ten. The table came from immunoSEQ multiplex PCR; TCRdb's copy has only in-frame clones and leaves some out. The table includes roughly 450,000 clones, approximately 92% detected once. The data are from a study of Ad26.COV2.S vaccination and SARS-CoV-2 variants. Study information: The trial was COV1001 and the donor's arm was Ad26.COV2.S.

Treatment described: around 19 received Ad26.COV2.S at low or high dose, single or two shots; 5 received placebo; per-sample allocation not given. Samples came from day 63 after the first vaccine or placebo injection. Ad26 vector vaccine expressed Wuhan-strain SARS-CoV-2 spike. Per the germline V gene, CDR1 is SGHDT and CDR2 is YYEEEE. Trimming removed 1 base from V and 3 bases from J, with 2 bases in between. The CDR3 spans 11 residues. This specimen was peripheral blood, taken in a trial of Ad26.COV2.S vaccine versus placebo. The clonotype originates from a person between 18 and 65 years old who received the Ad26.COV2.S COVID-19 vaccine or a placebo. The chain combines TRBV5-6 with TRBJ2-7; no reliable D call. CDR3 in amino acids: CASSLNYEQYF. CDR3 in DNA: TGTGCCAGCAGCTTGAACTACGAGCAGTACTTC.